This T cell receptor delta chain was retrieved from a study of gamma-delta T cells after stem cell transplantation. This clone is labeled medium-sized (0.01 to 0.1%). TCRdb re-called the RT-PCR reads using CATT. The repertoire has over a thousand delta-chain clones, about a sixth of them found once; the top ten carry roughly 30%. V was clipped by 0 bases and J by 1 base, with 8 bases between them. Per germline, CDR1 GEAIGNYY and CDR2 EKD. This CDR3 region has 14 residues. The chain is built from TRDV2 and TRDJ1, with D hard to call. The sample comprised gamma-delta T cells. This clonotype was obtained from a human donor. It is not recorded whose cells these are; they may come from a transplant donor. The CDR3, as DNA: TGTGCCTGTGACACCGTCGAGAGCACCGATAAACTCATCTTT. Translation: CACDTVESTDKLIF.